Included here is one T cell receptor (beta chain) sequence, with context. This entry comes from a study of blood T cells in healthy people across ages. Then a second PCR, running roughly 6 to 12 cycles, was carried out with a sample-barcoded 5' primer and a J-beta primer mix. MiXCR was run by TCRdb on the 5' RACE reads, yielding one entry per CDR3 protein. This table has some 1.8 million distinct CDR3 sequences, approximately 40% appearing once. The CDR3 loop spans 16 amino acids. V lost 1 base to trimming and J lost 13 bases; unmatched junction nucleotides: 8. From germline, CDR1 is LNHNV and CDR2 YYDKDF (reference sequence).

The receptor's source is a human donor in good health. Sequenced: blood. This chain joins TRBV15 and TRBJ2-1; TRBD2 agrees at 15 bases. In DNA form, the CDR3 reads TGTGCCACCAGCAGAGTACGGACTAGCGGGGGGGCCCATCAGTTCTTC. Amino acids: CATSRVRTSGGAHQFF.